This T cell receptor (beta chain) originates from a study of cytomegalovirus exposure and HLA in healthy donors. Study results and limitations: The authors enumerated 180 or so TCR beta chains as linked to cytomegalovirus.

CDR3 length equals 16 residues. Losses at the gene ends were 1 base for V and 2 bases for J; bases not matched to a gene: 2. Germline lookup yields CDR1 GTSNPN and CDR2 SVGIG (reference sequence). Though nominally healthy at sampling, donors likely had unrecorded immune exposures. Points on this clone: The antigen is undetermined.

Use of 60 Vbeta and 13 Jbeta primers characterized the PCR. Sequenced by immunoSEQ multiplex PCR; TCRdb stores in-frame clones only, minus some. Of nearly 110,000 clones detected, about 64% appear once; the ten largest clones hold over 2.5%. The source is a female donor in good health and CMV-seronegative. V and J are TRBV30 and TRBJ2-1; 13 nucleotides match TRBD2. Sequencing input: PBMCs. In DNA, the CDR3 is TGTGCCTGGAGTGCCGGGACTAGCGGGACCTACAATGAGCAGTTCTTC. Protein sequence: CAWSAGTSGTYNEQFF. The complete variable domain, with remaining parts taken from reference TRBV30 and TRBJ2-1, reads SQTIHQWPATLVQPVGSPLSLECTVEGTSNPNLYWYRQAAGRGLQLLFYSVGIGQISSEVPQNLSASRPQDRQFILSSKKLLLSDSGFYLCAWSAGTSGTYNEQFFGPGTRLTVL.